This T cell receptor beta chain was documented in a study of blood T cell dynamics during melanoma immunotherapy. As for the study in general: First-line therapy was either pembrolizumab or nivolumab with ipilimumab for metastatic melanoma.

Method: immunoSEQ multiplex PCR; TCRdb's copy keeps in-frame clones and lacks some. The sample includes approximately 16,000 clones, about 90% of them seen just once. This sample's time point: week 3, after first cycle of checkpoint inhibitor. Sampling occurred pretreatment (T0) and at week 3 (W3), after cycle one of checkpoint blockade. Disease control meant complete response, partial response or stable disease at 12 weeks. Patients had no prior systemic cancer treatment, immunosuppressants or other active cancers. The germline CDR1 and CDR2 sequences are MNHEY and SMNVEV (reference sequence). This CDR3 comprises 13 residues. V lost 5 bases to trimming and J lost 3 bases; unmatched junction nucleotides: 2.

This sequence originates from a human donor with melanoma. The chain couples TRBV27 to TRBJ2-7; 9 nucleotides align to TRBD1. Sequencing was performed on blood, taken from a patient treated with checkpoint blockade. CDR3 in amino acids: CASSRTGVYEQYF. CDR3 DNA: TGTGCCAGCAGTCGGACAGGGGTCTACGAGCAGTACTTC.